A selection of T cell receptor beta chains follows, all from one sample in a study of T cells in Graves' hyperthyroidism and ophthalmopathy. Each CDR3 protein is one row after TCRdb ran MiXCR on the multiplex PCR reads. The repertoire holds fewer than 650,000 distinct CDR3 sequences, with 13% to 15% as singletons. Source material: blood. The origin of the receptors is a woman between 40 and 50 years old with Graves' hyperthyroidism. Both conserved end residues are part of each CDR3. The D gene is left open where the match is weak. Size is omitted from some rows. Given values are once, few, many or a class for expanded clones.

CDR3 DNA,CDR3 protein,J gene,CDR3 length,V gene,clone size,D gene
TGTGCCAGCAGTCCCCGGACCGCTCTCCAGCCCCAGCATTTT,CASSPRTALQPQHF,TRBJ1-5,14,TRBV27,NA,NA
TGTGCCAGCAGCTCCGCGTATGAGGAGCGCACAGATACGCAGTATTTT,CASSSAYEERTDTQYF,TRBJ2-3,16,TRBV11-2,many,NA
TGTGCCAGTAGTAGGAACCGGGACACGAGCTCCTACGAGCAGTACTTC,CASSRNRDTSSYEQYF,TRBJ2-7,16,TRBV19,many,NA
TGTGCCACACATAATGGGGGGGATCAGCCCCAGCATTTT,CATHNGGDQPQHF,TRBJ1-5,13,TRBV24-1,NA,NA
TGCAGTGCCGAGGGACTTTTAAACTGGGATACGCAGTATTTT,CSAEGLLNWDTQYF,TRBJ2-3,14,TRBV20-1,many,NA
TGTGCCAGCAGCGTAGCAGGAATGATGACCACAGATACGCAGTATTTT,CASSVAGMMTTDTQYF,TRBJ2-3,16,TRBV9,many,NA
TGCGCCAGCAGTAAACTAGCGGGAGGGCGAAACAATGAGCAGTTCTTC,CASSKLAGGRNNEQFF,TRBJ2-1,16,TRBV10-1,few,TRBD2
TGTGCCACCAGTGAGGATACAGGGGCCGGGAACTATGGCTACACCTTC,CATSEDTGAGNYGYTF,TRBJ1-2,16,TRBV24-1,few,TRBD1
TGTGCCAGCAGCTTGTCGCTAGTGGTAACCGAAGAGACCCAGTACTTC,CASSLSLVVTEETQYF,TRBJ2-5,16,TRBV5-6,many,NA
TGTGCCAGCAGCCTCCTTCCCGATGAGCAGTTCTTC,CASSLLPDEQFF,TRBJ2-1,12,TRBV11-2,many,NA
TGTGCCAGCAGCTTAATGTCCCCAACTAATGAAAAACTGTTTTTT,CASSLMSPTNEKLFF,TRBJ1-4,15,TRBV7-9,once,NA
TGCAGTGCTAGAGATGGCAGAGGGAGTGGCGAGCAGTACTTC,CSARDGRGSGEQYF,TRBJ2-7,14,TRBV20-1,many,NA
TGTGCCAGCAGTGAGGCTCAGGGTGGCACCTCCTACGAGCAGTACTTC,CASSEAQGGTSYEQYF,TRBJ2-7,16,TRBV6-1,few,NA
TGTGCCAGCAGCCAAGTGAAGAGCGGACTAGCGGGATTAAGTGAGCAGTTCTTC,CASSQVKSGLAGLSEQFF,TRBJ2-1,18,TRBV7-9,few,TRBD2
TGTGCCAGCAGCACGCCCCAAGACAATGAGCAGTTCTTC,CASSTPQDNEQFF,TRBJ2-1,13,TRBV5-4,few,NA
TGTGCCATCAGTGAGGCGGGAGTCAGAGATACGCAGTATTTT,CAISEAGVRDTQYF,TRBJ2-3,14,TRBV10-3,few,TRBD2
TGTGCCAGCAGTGAAGCGTCATCGGGGGGCTATCCCCTGGATGAGCAGTTCTTC,CASSEASSGGYPLDEQFF,TRBJ2-1,18,TRBV2,many,NA
TGTGCCAGCGGCCAAGATTGGGCAGGGGGCAATCAGCCCCAGCATTTT,CASGQDWAGGNQPQHF,TRBJ1-5,16,TRBV4-2,NA,NA
TGCAGCGTTCAGACAGGGGGCCGTAGCGGGGAGCTGTTTTTT,CSVQTGGRSGELFF,TRBJ2-2,14,TRBV29-1,few,TRBD1
TGTGCCAGCAGCTTGGACAGGGGATACACAGATACGCAGTATTTT,CASSLDRGYTDTQYF,TRBJ2-3,15,TRBV14,few,TRBD1
TGTGCCGTAAAGACAGGGCTGAACACTGAAGCTTTCTTT,CAVKTGLNTEAFF,TRBJ1-1,13,TRBV10-3,many,TRBD1
TGCAGCGAAGCGAACGGGAGCGGGGAGACCCAGTACTTC,CSEANGSGETQYF,TRBJ2-5,13,TRBV29-1,few,NA
TGTGCCAGCAGTGAGGGCAGGGCCGCAGAGACCCAGTACTTC,CASSEGRAAETQYF,TRBJ2-5,14,TRBV6-1,many,NA
TGTGCCAGCAGCAAAGGGGCTAGCGGCCCCTACGAGCAGTACTTC,CASSKGASGPYEQYF,TRBJ2-7,15,TRBV3-1,many,TRBD2
TGTGCCAGCAGTTTAAAGGGGGCAGGTTACGAGCAGTACTTC,CASSLKGAGYEQYF,TRBJ2-7,14,TRBV27,NA,TRBD1
TGTGCCATCAGCCCACAGGGGTCGGGACTAGCGGGAGGTGACACCGGGGAGCTGTTTTTT,CAISPQGSGLAGGDTGELFF,TRBJ2-2,20,TRBV10-3,many,TRBD2
TGTGCCAGTAGTATAAGCCAGACGAATCAGCCCCAGCATTTT,CASSISQTNQPQHF,TRBJ1-5,14,TRBV19,NA,NA
TGTGCCAGCAGTGCGACAGGGATCTCTGGGGCCAACGTCCTGACTTTC,CASSATGISGANVLTF,TRBJ2-6,16,TRBV2,NA,TRBD1
TGTGCCAGCAGCTTAGGGGCTTCACCCCTCCACTTT,CASSLGASPLHF,TRBJ1-6,12,TRBV11-3,NA,NA
TGCAGCGTAAGGACAGGGGTCAATGAGCAGTTCTTC,CSVRTGVNEQFF,TRBJ2-1,12,TRBV29-1,NA,TRBD1
TGTGCCAGCAGTGAAGAGCCCCACAGGACAGGAGGGATTCGAACCCTCCACTTT,CASSEEPHRTGGIRTLHF,TRBJ1-6,18,TRBV6-1,few,TRBD1
TGTGCCATCAGTGAGTTGGACAGGGATGATTCACCCCTCCACTTT,CAISELDRDDSPLHF,TRBJ1-6,15,TRBV10-3,NA,TRBD1
TGTGCCAGCAGTCCCCGACAGGGCTATGGCTACACCTTC,CASSPRQGYGYTF,TRBJ1-2,13,TRBV27,many,TRBD1
TGCAGCGTTACGGACAGGGAGGTCACCGGGGAGCTGTTTTTT,CSVTDREVTGELFF,TRBJ2-2,14,TRBV29-1,NA,TRBD1
TGTGCCACCAGCAGAGTTCTAGTCCAAGAGACCCAGTACTTC,CATSRVLVQETQYF,TRBJ2-5,14,TRBV15,few,NA
TGCAGTGCAATCGCAGGGAGTCGGGTCACTGAAGCTTTCTTT,CSAIAGSRVTEAFF,TRBJ1-1,14,TRBV20-1,many,NA
TGTGCCAGCAGTGACCCGGGACAGAAGAACACTGAAGCTTTCTTT,CASSDPGQKNTEAFF,TRBJ1-1,15,TRBV25-1,NA,TRBD1
TGTGCCAGCAGTAACGGACCTGGGGCCAACGTCCTGACTTTC,CASSNGPGANVLTF,TRBJ2-6,14,TRBV12-3/TRBV12-4,many,NA
TGTGCCAGCATTCCTCCGGGACAGGGGGCCGACGAGCAGTACTTC,CASIPPGQGADEQYF,TRBJ2-7,15,TRBV28,few,TRBD1
TGTGCCAGCAGAAGGACAGGGAACATCCAAGAGACCCAGTACTTC,CASRRTGNIQETQYF,TRBJ2-5,15,TRBV2,many,TRBD1
TGTGCCAGCAGTTTTCGGACAGGGCCTAGCACAGATACGCAGTATTTT,CASSFRTGPSTDTQYF,TRBJ2-3,16,TRBV12-3/TRBV12-4,NA,TRBD1
TGCGCCAGCAGCCCCCGGGACAGGGAGGCCGGGGAGCTGTTTTTT,CASSPRDREAGELFF,TRBJ2-2,15,TRBV5-1,many,TRBD1
TGCGCCAGCAGCTTGGCCGGGGTCGCTAGCGGGAGTAATGAGCAGTTCTTC,CASSLAGVASGSNEQFF,TRBJ2-1,17,TRBV5-1,NA,TRBD2
TGCAGTGCGCCTCAGGGGGGGAGGACTGAAGCTTTCTTT,CSAPQGGRTEAFF,TRBJ1-1,13,TRBV20-1,few,TRBD1
TGTGCCAGCAGTCGACTGCAGGGTTACGAGCAGTACTTC,CASSRLQGYEQYF,TRBJ2-7,13,TRBV6-1,once,NA
TGTGCCAGCAGCCACGGGACAGGGGGACTCGGGGAGCTGTTTTTT,CASSHGTGGLGELFF,TRBJ2-2,15,TRBV7-3,many,TRBD1
TGTGCCAGCAGCCTGCGTGGAGACTGGGGCTACACCTTC,CASSLRGDWGYTF,TRBJ1-2,13,TRBV3-1,NA,NA
TGTGCCAGCAGCCAAGGCGGGGGATTTCTTTCCTACGAGCAGTACTTC,CASSQGGGFLSYEQYF,TRBJ2-7,16,TRBV3-1,many,TRBD2
TGTGCCAGCAGATCGATAGCGGGAAGGTACAATGAGCAGTTCTTC,CASRSIAGRYNEQFF,TRBJ2-1,15,TRBV28,many,TRBD2
TGCGCCAGCAGCTTCCTGGGGGATGAAAAACTGTTTTTT,CASSFLGDEKLFF,TRBJ1-4,13,TRBV5-1,many,NA
TGCAGTGCTAGGCAAGCGGCCTCCTACAATGAGCAGTTCTTC,CSARQAASYNEQFF,TRBJ2-1,14,TRBV20-1,few,NA
TGCAGCGTCGGACAGGGGGAAAATCAGCCCCAGCATTTT,CSVGQGENQPQHF,TRBJ1-5,13,TRBV29-1,few,TRBD1
TGTGCCAGTAGGTTAGGTGACACTGAAGCTTTCTTT,CASRLGDTEAFF,TRBJ1-1,12,TRBV19,many,NA
TGTGCCAGCAGTGAAGGCGGAAACTACGAGCAGTACTTC,CASSEGGNYEQYF,TRBJ2-7,13,TRBV2,many,NA
TGTGCCAGCTCACCACGAGGGTTCTACGAGCAGTACTTC,CASSPRGFYEQYF,TRBJ2-7,13,TRBV18,many,NA